A selection of T cell receptor beta chains follows, all from one sample in a study of blood T cell repertoires in COVID-19. Data came from immunoSEQ multiplex PCR; TCRdb stores just in-frame clones and leaves some out. The profile covers approximately 300,000 clones, with approximately 85% appearing a single time and about 1.6% taken by the ten largest. The sample comprised peripheral blood. The receptors come from a woman aged 50 to 60 with acute or convalescent COVID-19. CDR3s include the opening cysteine and the closing phenylalanine or tryptophan. D genes are given only for firm matches. Size is omitted from some rows. Given values are once, few, many or a class for expanded clones.

J gene: TRBJ1-3; D gene: TRBD1; V gene: TRBV10-3; clone size: .; CDR3 protein: CATRVGQGADTIYF; CDR3 DNA: TGTGCCACCCGTGTGGGACAGGGTGCTGACACCATATATTTT
J gene: TRBJ2-1; D gene: TRBD2; V gene: TRBV7-2; clone size: .; CDR3 protein: CASTTSGPYNEQFF; CDR3 DNA: TGTGCCAGTACAACTAGCGGGCCCTACAATGAGCAGTTCTTC
J gene: TRBJ2-7; D gene: .; V gene: TRBV7-9; clone size: once; CDR3 protein: CASSRTATYEQYF; CDR3 DNA: TGTGCCAGCAGCCGGACAGCAACCTACGAGCAGTACTTC
J gene: TRBJ1-2; D gene: .; V gene: TRBV10-3; clone size: .; CDR3 protein: CAIRGGAQSQLHYGYTF; CDR3 DNA: TGTGCCATCAGGGGGGGGGCCCAGTCCCAACTTCACTATGGCTACACCTTC
J gene: TRBJ2-2; D gene: TRBD2; V gene: TRBV20-1; clone size: .; CDR3 protein: CSASPSGRGTGELFF; CDR3 DNA: TGCAGTGCTAGTCCGAGCGGGAGGGGTACCGGGGAGCTGTTTTTT
J gene: TRBJ2-1; D gene: TRBD2; V gene: TRBV12-3/TRBV12-4; clone size: .; CDR3 protein: CASSLGHSGPRFF; CDR3 DNA: TGTGCCAGCAGTTTAGGGCATAGCGGGCCCCGATTCTTC
J gene: TRBJ2-1; D gene: .; V gene: TRBV18; clone size: .; CDR3 protein: CASSPPSQTNEQFF; CDR3 DNA: TGTGCCAGCTCACCTCCTTCACAGACCAATGAGCAGTTCTTC
J gene: TRBJ2-5; D gene: TRBD2; V gene: TRBV2; clone size: .; CDR3 protein: CASMSGRGGETQYF; CDR3 DNA: TGTGCCAGCATGTCCGGGAGGGGTGGAGAGACCCAGTACTTC
J gene: TRBJ2-1; D gene: TRBD2; V gene: TRBV27; clone size: .; CDR3 protein: CASSHLGLAGDYNEQFF; CDR3 DNA: TGTGCCAGCAGTCACTTAGGACTAGCGGGAGACTACAATGAGCAGTTCTTC
J gene: TRBJ1-1; D gene: .; V gene: TRBV30; clone size: .; CDR3 protein: CAWSPPGEAFF; CDR3 DNA: TGTGCCTGGAGCCCCCCCGGTGAAGCTTTCTTT
J gene: TRBJ2-4; D gene: TRBD1; V gene: TRBV5-1; clone size: .; CDR3 protein: CASSFGQGQNIQYF; CDR3 DNA: TGCGCCAGCAGCTTCGGACAGGGGCAAAACATTCAGTACTTC
J gene: TRBJ1-2; D gene: TRBD1; V gene: TRBV11-2; clone size: .; CDR3 protein: CASSAGQGVGYTF; CDR3 DNA: TGTGCCAGCAGTGCTGGACAGGGCGTTGGCTACACCTTC
J gene: TRBJ2-3; D gene: TRBD2; V gene: TRBV2; clone size: few; CDR3 protein: CASSQILSTSGYSTDTQYF; CDR3 DNA: TGTGCCAGCAGTCAAATCCTTTCAACTAGCGGGTATAGCACAGATACGCAGTATTTT
J gene: TRBJ2-3; D gene: .; V gene: TRBV4-2; clone size: few; CDR3 protein: CASSDSGSTDTQYF; CDR3 DNA: TGTGCCAGCAGCGATAGCGGATCCACAGATACGCAGTATTTT
J gene: TRBJ1-1; D gene: .; V gene: TRBV18; clone size: .; CDR3 protein: CASSPRDSREAFF; CDR3 DNA: TGTGCCAGCTCACCAAGGGACTCCCGAGAAGCTTTCTTT
J gene: TRBJ1-2; D gene: .; V gene: TRBV10-3; clone size: .; CDR3 protein: CAIGEGVGGYTF; CDR3 DNA: TGTGCCATCGGCGAAGGAGTGGGTGGCTACACCTTC
J gene: TRBJ1-2; D gene: .; V gene: TRBV19; clone size: few; CDR3 protein: CASSMSFNYGYTF; CDR3 DNA: TGTGCCAGTAGTATGTCATTTAACTATGGCTACACCTTC
J gene: TRBJ2-7; D gene: .; V gene: TRBV7-8; clone size: .; CDR3 protein: CASSLGHPTYEQYF; CDR3 DNA: TGTGCCAGCAGCTTAGGCCATCCAACTTACGAGCAGTACTTC
J gene: TRBJ2-5; D gene: .; V gene: TRBV5-1; clone size: once; CDR3 protein: CASSVTGQETQYF; CDR3 DNA: TGCGCCAGCAGCGTGACAGGACAAGAGACCCAGTACTTC
J gene: TRBJ1-2; D gene: .; V gene: TRBV11-2; clone size: .; CDR3 protein: CASSLELYGYTF; CDR3 DNA: TGTGCCAGCAGCTTAGAACTCTATGGCTACACCTTC
J gene: TRBJ2-7; D gene: TRBD2; V gene: TRBV5-4; clone size: .; CDR3 protein: CASSGTSGSYEQYF; CDR3 DNA: TGTGCCAGCAGCGGGACTAGCGGCTCTTACGAGCAGTACTTC
J gene: TRBJ2-7; D gene: TRBD1; V gene: TRBV25-1; clone size: .; CDR3 protein: CASSGGTGPSSYEQYF; CDR3 DNA: TGTGCCAGCAGTGGAGGGACAGGGCCGAGCTCCTACGAGCAGTACTTC
J gene: TRBJ2-3; D gene: TRBD1; V gene: TRBV18; clone size: .; CDR3 protein: CASSRGQTDTQYF; CDR3 DNA: TGTGCCAGCTCAAGGGGACAGACAGATACGCAGTATTTT
J gene: TRBJ1-1; D gene: TRBD1; V gene: TRBV5-1; clone size: few; CDR3 protein: CASSTRDRGRLVAFF; CDR3 DNA: TGCGCCAGCAGCACCCGGGACAGGGGGCGGTTAGTAGCTTTCTTT
J gene: TRBJ1-6; D gene: TRBD1; V gene: TRBV10-3; clone size: .; CDR3 protein: CAISEGEQGAYNSPLHF; CDR3 DNA: TGTGCCATCAGTGAGGGAGAACAGGGGGCGTATAATTCACCCCTCCACTTT
J gene: TRBJ1-6; D gene: .; V gene: TRBV7-2; clone size: .; CDR3 protein: CASSLGGQGNSPLHF; CDR3 DNA: TGTGCCAGCAGCTTAGGGGGGCAGGGGAATTCACCCCTCCACTTT
J gene: TRBJ2-7; D gene: TRBD2; V gene: TRBV7-2; clone size: once; CDR3 protein: CASSKTSGSYNEQYF; CDR3 DNA: TGTGCCAGCAGCAAGACTAGCGGGAGTTATAACGAGCAGTACTTC
J gene: TRBJ2-3; D gene: TRBD2; V gene: TRBV5-6; clone size: .; CDR3 protein: CASTYTSGSADTQYF; CDR3 DNA: TGTGCCAGCACCTACACTAGCGGGAGCGCAGATACGCAGTATTTT
J gene: TRBJ2-1; D gene: TRBD2; V gene: TRBV20-1; clone size: .; CDR3 protein: CSANDDFSGRANEQFF; CDR3 DNA: TGCAGTGCTAATGACGACTTTAGCGGGAGGGCCAATGAGCAGTTCTTC
J gene: TRBJ2-2; D gene: TRBD2; V gene: TRBV7-2; clone size: once; CDR3 protein: CASSQRTSGSVGELFF; CDR3 DNA: TGTGCCAGCAGCCAACGGACTAGCGGGAGTGTTGGGGAGCTGTTTTTT
J gene: TRBJ1-2; D gene: .; V gene: TRBV12-3/TRBV12-4; clone size: once; CDR3 protein: CASSLAGWSGYTF; CDR3 DNA: TGTGCCAGCAGTTTGGCCGGGTGGAGTGGCTACACCTTC